This section outlines one T cell receptor (beta chain) sequence together with its context. Germline V gives CDR1 LNHNV, CDR2 YYDKDF (reference sequence). CDR3 length: 17 residues. Trimming removed 0 bases from V and 2 bases from J, with 17 bases in between. These data belong to a study of blood T cell repertoires in COVID-19. Study overall: The origin of the acute and convalescent COVID-19 samples was the United States, Italy and Spain. Nucleic acid was either cDNA or gDNA, and it came from T cells, B-cell-depleted T cells, or PBMCs.

The data were produced by immunoSEQ multiplex PCR, yet TCRdb's version contains in-frame clones alone and is incomplete. Among approximately 260,000 clones listed, about 87% were seen once. The clonotype comes from a human donor in a cohort sampled during active COVID-19. Material: peripheral blood. The genes are TRBV15 and TRBJ2-7; D is perhaps TRBD2 (5 bases). The CDR3 DNA is TGTGCCACCAGCAGAGAGAAACTAGTCGTCCCCACCTACGAGCAGTACTTC. It specifies CATSREKLVVPTYEQYF.